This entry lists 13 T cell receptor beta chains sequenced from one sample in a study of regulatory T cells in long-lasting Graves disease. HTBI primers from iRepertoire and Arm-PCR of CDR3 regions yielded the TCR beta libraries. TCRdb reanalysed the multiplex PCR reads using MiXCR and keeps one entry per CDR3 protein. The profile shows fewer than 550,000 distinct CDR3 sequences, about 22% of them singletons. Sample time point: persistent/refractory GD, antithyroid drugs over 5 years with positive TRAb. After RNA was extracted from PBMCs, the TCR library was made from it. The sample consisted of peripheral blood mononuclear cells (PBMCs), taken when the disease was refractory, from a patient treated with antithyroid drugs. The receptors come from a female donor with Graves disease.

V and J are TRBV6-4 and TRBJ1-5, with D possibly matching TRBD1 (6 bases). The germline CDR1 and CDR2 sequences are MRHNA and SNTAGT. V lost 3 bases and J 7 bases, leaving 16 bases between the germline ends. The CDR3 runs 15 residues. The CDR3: CASSESGGLSQPQHF. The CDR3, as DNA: TGTGCCAGCAGTGAGAGTGGGGGGCTAAGCCAGCCCCAGCATTTT.

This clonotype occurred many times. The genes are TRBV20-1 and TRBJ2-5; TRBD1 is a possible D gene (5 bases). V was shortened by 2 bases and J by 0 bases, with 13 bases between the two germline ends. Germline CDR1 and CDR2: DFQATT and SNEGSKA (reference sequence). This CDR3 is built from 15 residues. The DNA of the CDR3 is TGCAGTGCTAGAAAGACAGTGACGTACCAAGAGACCCAGTACTTC. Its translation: CSARKTVTYQETQYF.

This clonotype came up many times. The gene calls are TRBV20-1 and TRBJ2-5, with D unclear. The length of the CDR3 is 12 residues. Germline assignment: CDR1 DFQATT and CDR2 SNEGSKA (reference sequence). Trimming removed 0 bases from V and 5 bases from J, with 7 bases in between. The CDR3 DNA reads TGCAGTGCTAGAGAGCCCTCCGAGACCCAGTACTTC. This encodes CSAREPSETQYF.

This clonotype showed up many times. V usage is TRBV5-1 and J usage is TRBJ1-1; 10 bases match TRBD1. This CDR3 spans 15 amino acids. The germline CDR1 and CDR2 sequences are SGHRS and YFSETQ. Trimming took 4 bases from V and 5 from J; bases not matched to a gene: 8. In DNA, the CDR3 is TGCGCCAGCAGCGCCCGGGACAGGGGTGGGACTGAAGCTTTCTTT. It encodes CASSARDRGGTEAFF.

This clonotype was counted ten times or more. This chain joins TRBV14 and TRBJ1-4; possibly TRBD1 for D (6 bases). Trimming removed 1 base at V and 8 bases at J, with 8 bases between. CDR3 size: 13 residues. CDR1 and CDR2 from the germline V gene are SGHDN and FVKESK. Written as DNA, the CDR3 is TGTGCCAGCAGCCAAGGGACAGTCGAAAAACTGTTTTTT. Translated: CASSQGTVEKLFF.

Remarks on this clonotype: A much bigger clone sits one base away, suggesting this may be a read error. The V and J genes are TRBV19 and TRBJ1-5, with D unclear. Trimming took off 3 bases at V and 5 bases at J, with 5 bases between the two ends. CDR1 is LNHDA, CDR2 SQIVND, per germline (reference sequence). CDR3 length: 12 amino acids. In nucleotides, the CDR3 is TGTGCCAGTAGTATCGGGGATCAGCCCCAGCATTTT. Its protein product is CASSIGDQPQHF.

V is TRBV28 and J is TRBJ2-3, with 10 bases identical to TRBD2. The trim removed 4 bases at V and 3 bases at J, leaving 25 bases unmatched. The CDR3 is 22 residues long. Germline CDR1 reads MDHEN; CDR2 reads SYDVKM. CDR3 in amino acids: CASSSITGGRIAGGPRTDTQYF. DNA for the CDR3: TGTGCCAGCAGTTCTATTACAGGGGGTAGGATAGCGGGAGGCCCCCGGACAGATACGCAGTATTTT.

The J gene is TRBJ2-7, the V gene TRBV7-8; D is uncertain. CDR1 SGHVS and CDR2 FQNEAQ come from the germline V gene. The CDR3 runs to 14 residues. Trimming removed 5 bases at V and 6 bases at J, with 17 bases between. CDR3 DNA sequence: TGTGCCAGCAGCCCTGAACCACTACCAAGCGAGCAGTACTTC. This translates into CASSPEPLPSEQYF.

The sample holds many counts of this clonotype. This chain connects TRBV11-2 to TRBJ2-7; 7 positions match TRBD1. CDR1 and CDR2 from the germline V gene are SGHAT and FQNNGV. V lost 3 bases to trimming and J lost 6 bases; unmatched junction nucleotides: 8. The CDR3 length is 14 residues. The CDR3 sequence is CASSFGQELVEQYF. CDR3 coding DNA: TGTGCCAGCAGCTTCGGACAGGAACTTGTCGAGCAGTACTTC.

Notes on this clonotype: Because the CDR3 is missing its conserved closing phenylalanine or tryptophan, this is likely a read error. The CDR3, as DNA: TGTGCCACCCGCCGTAACATCAGCTCCTACGAGCAGTACCTC. Translating it yields CATRRNISSYEQYL. The V and J genes are TRBV25-1 and TRBJ2-7; D is unclear. Between the trimmed V and J ends, which lost 10 bases and 0 bases, there was a span of 16 bases. The CDR3 extends over 14 amino acids. Germline assignment: CDR1 MGHDK and CDR2 SYGVNS.

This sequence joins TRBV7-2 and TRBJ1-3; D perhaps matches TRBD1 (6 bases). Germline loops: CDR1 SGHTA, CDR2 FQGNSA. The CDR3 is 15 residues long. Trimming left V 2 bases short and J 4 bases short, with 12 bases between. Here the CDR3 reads CASSLQGLGGNTIYF. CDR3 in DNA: TGTGCCAGCAGCTTACAGGGGCTTGGGGGAAACACCATATATTTT.

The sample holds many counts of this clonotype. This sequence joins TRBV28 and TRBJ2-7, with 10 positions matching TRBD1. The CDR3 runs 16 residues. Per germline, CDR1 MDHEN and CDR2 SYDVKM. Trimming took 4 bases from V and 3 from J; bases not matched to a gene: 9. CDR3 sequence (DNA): TGTGCCAGCAGTTCCCCCGACAGGGGGCTTAACTACGAGCAGTACTTC. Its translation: CASSSPDRGLNYEQYF.

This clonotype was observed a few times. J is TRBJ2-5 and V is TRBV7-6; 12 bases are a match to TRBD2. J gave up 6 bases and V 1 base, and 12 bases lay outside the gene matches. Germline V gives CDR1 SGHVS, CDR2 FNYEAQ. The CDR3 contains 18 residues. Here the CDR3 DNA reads TGTGCCAGCAGCTTAGGTCCCCCTAGCGGGGGGGAGGTGCAGACCCAGTACTTC. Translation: CASSLGPPSGGEVQTQYF.